This T cell receptor beta chain was captured by sequencing in a study of CD4 and CD8 cells across lung adenocarcinoma regions. Donors had localized lung adenocarcinoma, a non-small cell lung cancer. Via MiXCR, TCRdb re-called the PCR reads, giving one row per CDR3 protein. This table holds some 7,000 distinct CDR3 sequences, around half found once. The CDR3 extends over 17 amino acids. What was sequenced was CD8+ T cells from the center of a lung tumor. The J gene is TRBJ2-5, the V gene TRBV12-3 or TRBV12-4, with D perhaps given as TRBD1 or TRBD2 (7 bases each). TRBJ2-1 explains the end of the DNA better; the J call may be wrong. The clonotype comes from a male donor with lung adenocarcinoma. The CD4 and CD8 labels of this study may be unreliable. The DNA of the CDR3 is TGTGCCAGCAGTTTGGTTCAGGGGGGGACCTTAGGGGAGACCCAGTTCTTC. It is translated as CASSLVQGGTLGETQFF.